This T cell receptor beta chain emerged from a study of shared clonotypes between healthy human individuals. Study-wide points: Among the subsets, naive ones generally showed larger estimated richness than memory ones.

Every subset's genomic DNA went evenly onto several immunoSEQ plates. Per the original data handling: As immunoSEQ supplied junction-only sequences (without quality scores), filtering differed. Sequencing was performed with immunoSEQ multiplex PCR; in TCRdb, only in-frame clones are kept and a portion is missing. V, J and clone size were drawn from that table, and D and trimming were deduced from the DNA. The sample has hundreds of thousands of clones, 96% seen once. Trimming stripped 2 bases from V and 2 bases from J, with 18 bases between. The CDR3 is 17 residues long. CDR1 SNHLY and CDR2 FYNNEI come from the germline V gene. CD8 cells classed as naive were CD45RO-negative and positively selected for CCR7, excluding terminally differentiated effector memory CD45RA+ cells. A remark on this clone: Antigen: not known.

This receptor was taken from a woman under 40 in good health. The sample was naive CD8+ T cells sorted from blood. This chain connects TRBV2 to TRBJ1-1; D may be TRBD1 (5 bases). The CDR3 sequence is CASSESPGSFLNTEAFF. Here the CDR3 DNA reads TGTGCCAGCAGTGAATCTCCAGGGTCATTTTTAAACACTGAAGCTTTCTTT.